Listed below are T cell receptor beta chains from one sample, sequenced in a study of graft-versus-host responses after intestinal transplantation. TCRdb keeps only in-frame clones here, not all; method: immunoSEQ multiplex PCR. Of tens of thousands of clones detected, roughly nine tenths appear once; the ten largest clones hold about 0.1%. The antigens for these receptors are not known. Sequenced here: unstimulated CD4+ T cells sorted from spleen or lymph node cells, sampled before intestinal transplant. Receptors originate from a human donor who received an intestinal transplant. Each CDR3 is given with its conserved first and last residue. A D gene is named only where the DNA matches it firmly. Not every row has a clone size; where given, it reads once, few, many or a size class.

-,-,TRBV25-1,TRBJ2-2,CASGETLRKDTGELFF,TGTGCCAGCGGGGAGACTCTACGAAAGGACACCGGGGAGCTGTTTTTT
TRBD2,once,TRBV5-1,TRBJ2-1,CASSLGLAGVYNEQFF,TGCGCCAGCAGCCTGGGACTAGCGGGGGTCTACAATGAGCAGTTCTTC
-,-,TRBV7-6,TRBJ1-2,CASSPDRNYGYTF,TGTGCCAGCAGCCCGGACAGAAACTATGGCTACACCTTC
-,-,TRBV4-3,TRBJ2-2,CASSQRQSGELFF,TGCGCCAGCAGCCAGCGACAGTCCGGGGAGCTGTTTTTT
TRBD2,-,TRBV7-2,TRBJ2-5,CASSLPGLAGRTQYF,TGTGCCAGCAGCTTACCGGGACTAGCGGGGCGGACCCAGTACTTC
TRBD1,-,TRBV12-5,TRBJ2-3,CASGLGQGGLTDTQYF,TGTGCTAGTGGTTTGGGACAGGGGGGGCTCACAGATACGCAGTATTTT
TRBD1,-,TRBV6-5,TRBJ2-7,CASSNYRGQSYEQYF,TGTGCCAGCAGTAATTACAGGGGCCAAAGCTACGAGCAGTACTTC
TRBD2,-,TRBV18,TRBJ2-1,CASSPLTSGGLNEQFF,TGTGCCAGCTCACCGCTGACTAGCGGGGGCCTCAATGAGCAGTTCTTC
TRBD1,-,TRBV10-3,TRBJ1-1,CAISDQKGQGNTEAFF,TGTGCCATCAGTGACCAGAAGGGACAGGGGAACACTGAAGCTTTCTTT
TRBD1,-,TRBV12-5,TRBJ1-2,CASSETQDRILYGYTF,TGTGCTAGTTCGGAAACTCAGGACAGGATCCTTTATGGCTACACCTTC
-,-,TRBV18,TRBJ1-4,CASSSSAGSNEKLFF,TGTGCCAGCTCGTCTTCGGCGGGCTCTAATGAAAAACTGTTTTTT
TRBD2,-,TRBV27,TRBJ2-3,CASSQFRGGGTDTQYF,TGTGCCAGCAGTCAATTCCGGGGGGGCGGAACAGATACGCAGTATTTT
-,-,TRBV18,TRBJ2-1,CASSPEGGYNEQFF,TGTGCCAGCTCACCCGAAGGCGGATACAATGAGCAGTTCTTC
TRBD1,-,TRBV7-2,TRBJ1-4,CASSPQTGTNEKLFF,TGTGCCAGCAGCCCCCAGACAGGGACTAATGAAAAACTGTTTTTT
-,-,TRBV7-2,TRBJ1-6,CASSLAGFGSPLHF,TGTGCCAGCAGCCTTGCAGGGTTCGGATCACCCCTCCACTTT
TRBD1,-,TRBV5-6,TRBJ1-2,CASSFKQGQGITNYGYTF,TGTGCCAGCAGCTTCAAACAGGGACAGGGGATAACTAACTATGGCTACACCTTC
-,-,TRBV6-1,TRBJ1-2,CASGMPRVYGYTF,TGTGCCAGCGGTATGCCGCGTGTCTATGGCTACACCTTC
TRBD1,-,TRBV5-6,TRBJ1-2,CASRSLDRVAYGYTF,TGTGCCAGCAGATCCCTAGACAGGGTAGCGTATGGCTACACCTTC
-,-,TRBV5-1,TRBJ1-5,CASSLYFGQPQHF,TGCGCCAGCAGCCTTTATTTTGGCCAGCCCCAGCATTTT
TRBD1,-,TRBV5-1,TRBJ1-2,CASSLSYGQGNGYTF,TGCGCCAGCAGCTTGTCATACGGACAGGGAAATGGCTACACCTTC
TRBD1,-,TRBV2,TRBJ1-1,CASRGQFTEAFF,TGTGCCAGCAGGGGACAGTTCACTGAAGCTTTCTTT
-,-,TRBV6-5,TRBJ1-1,CASSSGQTNTEAFF,TGTGCCAGCAGTTCCGGACAGACGAACACTGAAGCTTTCTTT
-,-,TRBV30,TRBJ1-6,CAWSFQGTSPLHF,TGTGCCTGGAGTTTCCAGGGGACTTCACCCCTCCACTTT
TRBD2,-,TRBV9,TRBJ2-3,CASSGASGGSSSTQYF,TGTGCCAGCAGCGGGGCCAGCGGGGGTTCCAGTTCGACGCAGTATTTT
-,few,TRBV19,TRBJ1-6,CASRDTLRNSPLHF,TGTGCCTCACGGGACACATTGCGAAATTCACCCCTCCACTTT
TRBD1,-,TRBV30,TRBJ1-2,CAWSVQFTGGIYGYTF,TGTGCCTGGAGTGTACAGTTCACAGGGGGCATCTATGGCTACACCTTC
-,-,TRBV18,TRBJ1-5,CASSRRDMGNQPQHF,TGTGCCAGCTCACGCCGGGACATGGGCAATCAGCCCCAGCATTTT
TRBD2,-,TRBV4-3,TRBJ2-7,CASSQGAGGTYEQYF,TGCGCCAGCAGCCAAGGAGCGGGGGGGACCTACGAGCAGTACTTC
-,-,TRBV7-2,TRBJ2-3,CASSFVGLITDTQYF,TGTGCCAGCAGCTTCGTGGGACTGATCACAGATACGCAGTATTTT
TRBD1,-,TRBV19,TRBJ1-1,CASSLLTDRVTEAFF,TGTGCCAGTAGTCTCTTAACGGACAGGGTCACTGAAGCTTTCTTT